These 21 T cell receptor beta chains came from one sample sequenced in a study of regulatory T cells in long-lasting Graves disease. The time point here: newly diagnosed GD, antithyroid drugs for less than 3 months. Extracted RNA from PBMCs served as the source of the TCR library. Combining iRepertoire HTBI primers with Arm-PCR of CDR3 regions, the authors built TCR beta libraries. One entry per CDR3 protein, called by TCRdb with MiXCR from the multiplex PCR reads. The table shows approximately 400,000 distinct CDR3 sequences, with more than 12% occurring only once. The same data also contributed to another study, on T cells in Graves' hyperthyroidism and ophthalmopathy.

Specimen: peripheral blood mononuclear cells (PBMCs), collected at new diagnosis, from a patient treated with antithyroid drugs. The receptors here all came from a woman under 40 with Graves disease.

This clonotype has a count of ten or more. V and J are TRBV12-3 or TRBV12-4 and TRBJ1-5, with D maybe TRBD1 (5 bases). The CDR3 consists of 15 residues. Trimming removed 2 bases at V and 1 base at J, with 9 bases between. CDR3 loop: CASSLSGMSNQPQHF. DNA of the CDR3: TGTGCCAGCAGTTTATCAGGGATGAGCAATCAGCCCCAGCATTTT.

The chain is built from TRBV5-4 and TRBJ2-2; D unclear. Germline V CDR1 and CDR2: SGHNT, YYREEE (reference sequence). The CDR3 runs to 14 residues. The ends were cut back, 0 bases at V and 5 bases at J, with 8 bases in the middle. CDR3 bases: TGTGCCAGCAGCTTGGAACTGACGACCGGGGAGCTGTTTTTT. Its protein product is CASSLELTTGELFF.

In this sample, this clonotype turned up a few times. The chain employs TRBV5-1 and TRBJ2-5; 8 bases fit TRBD1. The ends lost 0 bases at V and 5 bases at J; junction bases unmatched: 3. The CDR3 is made up of 14 amino acids. Looked up from germline, CDR1 is SGHRS and CDR2 is YFSETQ. CDR3 in amino acids: CASSLAGGVETQYF. The CDR3 bases are TGCGCCAGCAGCTTGGCAGGGGGCGTCGAGACCCAGTACTTC.

This clonotype was detected only a few times. The V call is TRBV19, the J call TRBJ1-1, with TRBD1 matching 8 bases. V lost 6 bases and J lost 5; bases outside the gene matches: 5. The CDR3 sequence is 13 residues long. CDR1 LNHDA and CDR2 SQIVND come from the germline V gene (reference sequence). CDR3 sequence reads: CASSTHRGTEAFF. The DNA for the CDR3 is TGTGCCAGTAGCACCCACAGGGGGACTGAAGCTTTCTTT.

In this sample, this clonotype turned up a few times. The genes are TRBV11-3 and TRBJ2-1; 11 nucleotides line up with TRBD1. Germline V CDR1 and CDR2: SGHNT, YENEEA. The CDR3 covers 16 residues. Losses at the gene ends were 1 base for V and 8 bases for J; bases not matched to a gene: 7. The CDR3 is CASSLGPDRGRDEQFF. The DNA of the CDR3 is TGTGCCAGCAGCTTAGGCCCGGACAGGGGGCGAGATGAGCAGTTCTTC.

This chain connects TRBV13 to TRBJ2-3, with 7 bases that match TRBD1. V shed 4 bases, J shed 11 bases, and the junction held 12 bases outside the gene matches. In germline, CDR1 is PRHDT, CDR2 FYEKMQ (reference sequence). The CDR3 contains 14 residues. The CDR3, as DNA: TGTGCCAGCAGCTCATACAGGGGACCCGGTGGGCAGTATTTT. Protein product: CASSSYRGPGGQYF.

Remarks on this clonotype: This clone may be a read error of a much larger clone one base away. The rearrangement links TRBV27 to TRBJ2-1, with 9 bases fitting TRBD1. This CDR3 spans 12 amino acids. Germline V CDR1 and CDR2: MNHEY, SMNVEV (reference sequence). V was clipped by 8 bases and J by 7 bases; unmatched bases: 3. Written as DNA, the CDR3 is TGTGCCAGCGGACAGGGGCGGAATGAGCAGTTCTTC. Protein product: CASGQGRNEQFF.

There are many counts of this clonotype. The rearrangement joins TRBV20-1 to TRBJ2-7; D gene uncertain. The CDR3 covers 14 residues. The V gene lost 5 bases and the J gene lost 6 bases, with 20 bases spanning the gap. Germline CDR1 reads DFQATT; CDR2 reads SNEGSKA (reference sequence). The CDR3 DNA follows: TGCAGTGCTTCCCCTGGGGTAAATACGGGCGAGCAGTACTTC. Translation gives CSASPGVNTGEQYF.

This clonotype was picked up many times. The gene calls are TRBV30 and TRBJ1-1; 7 nucleotides line up with TRBD1. Germline lookup yields CDR1 GTSNPN and CDR2 SVGIG (reference sequence). The CDR3 totals 13 residues. The V gene end was trimmed by 3 bases and the J gene end by 4 bases; junction bases not matched to a gene: 5. The CDR3 DNA sequence: TGTGCCTGGAGGGCGACAGGGATCACTGAAGCTTTCTTT. This codes for CAWRATGITEAFF.

The rearrangement links TRBV10-1 to TRBJ2-5; the D gene is possibly TRBD2 (6 bases). CDR3 length equals 16 residues. The germline V gene encodes CDR1 WNHNN and CDR2 SYGVQD (reference sequence). V lost 2 bases and J 0 bases, leaving 13 bases between the germline ends. CDR3 protein: CASSEKSSANQETQYF. Written as DNA, the CDR3 is TGCGCCAGCAGTGAGAAGTCTAGCGCGAACCAAGAGACCCAGTACTTC.

This clonotype turned up a few times. A read error is possible here, since a much larger clone lies one base away. The CDR3 coding sequence is TGTGCCAACAGCTTTTATGGGACAGGGTCCTACGAGCAGTACTTC. Amino acids: CANSFYGTGSYEQYF. The chain combines TRBV7-2 with TRBJ2-7; 9 bases line up with TRBD1. Germline CDR1 SGHTA, CDR2 FQGNSA. The CDR3 runs to 15 residues.

This clonotype showed up just a few times. A much more abundant neighbour one base away suggests this may be a read error. The gene calls are TRBV28 and TRBJ2-5, with TRBD1 matching 9 bases. The J call may be in error: the DNA end matches TRBJ2-1 better. The germline gives CDR1 MDHEN, CDR2 SYDVKM. The CDR3 contains 15 residues. CDR3 coding DNA: TGTGCCAGCGGTCCCCGGACAGGGGCGATTTCGGTGCAGTTCTTC. Translating gives CASGPRTGAISVQFF.

This clonotype was counted between two and nine times. The chain is built from TRBV15 and TRBJ2-5; TRBD1 matches at 12 bases. The V segment lost 8 bases and the J segment 4 bases; nucleotides outside the gene matches: 5. CDR1 and CDR2 from the germline V gene are LNHNV and YYDKDF (reference sequence). This CDR3 is 14 amino acids long. CDR3 in amino acids: CATGGQGAGETQYF. The CDR3 nucleotides read TGTGCCACCGGGGGACAGGGGGCAGGAGAGACCCAGTACTTC.

In this sample, this clonotype is medium-sized (0.01 to 0.1%). The chain links TRBV20-1 to TRBJ2-5, with 8 bases identical to TRBD1. There are 14 residues in the CDR3. Germline CDR1 reads DFQATT; CDR2 reads SNEGSKA (reference sequence). V shed 2 bases and J 1 base; nucleotides not matched to a gene: 3. CDR3: CSARWTGFQETQYF. The CDR3 DNA follows: TGCAGTGCTAGATGGACAGGGTTCCAAGAGACCCAGTACTTC.

The sample holds a few counts of this clonotype. The chain couples TRBV9 to TRBJ2-5, with 7 bases matching TRBD2. There are 16 residues in the CDR3. Germline CDR1 is SGDLS and CDR2 is YYNGEE. V was pared by 1 base and J by 5 bases, with 11 bases of the junction left unmatched. The CDR3 loop reads CASSVRWGGGEETQYF. The CDR3 DNA follows: TGTGCCAGCAGCGTACGGTGGGGGGGTGGGGAGGAGACCCAGTACTTC.

The sample holds a few counts of this clonotype. The gene calls are TRBV12-3 or TRBV12-4 and TRBJ1-2; tentatively, D is TRBD1 (5 bases). Trimming stripped 1 base from V and 7 bases from J, with 7 bases between. The CDR3 covers 12 residues. DNA for the CDR3: TGTGCCAGCAGTTTAGATGGGGCTGGCTACACCTTC. It yields the protein CASSLDGAGYTF.

This sequence joins TRBV12-3 or TRBV12-4 and TRBJ1-3; possibly TRBD1 for D (5 bases). This CDR3 is 16 amino acids long. Trimming shortened V by 10 bases and J by 0 bases, and 19 bases separated the two germline ends. The CDR3 loop is CAITPQGKSSGNTIYF. In DNA form, the CDR3 reads TGTGCCATCACCCCTCAGGGCAAGAGCTCTGGAAACACCATATATTTT.

This clonotype was detected a few times. The V gene is TRBV11-2, the J gene TRBJ1-1; D ambiguous. The length of the CDR3 is 14 residues. The V gene lost 2 bases and the J gene lost 5 bases, with 12 bases spanning the gap. Germline assignment: CDR1 SGHAT and CDR2 FQNNGV. The CDR3 coding sequence is TGTGCCAGCAGCTTACTTCGGGGAGGGACTGAAGCTTTCTTT. This translates into CASSLLRGGTEAFF.

Many counts were recorded for this clonotype. The CDR3 DNA sequence: TGTGCCAGCACCAGGACAGGGGGCCGTGGAAACACCATATATTTT. Its protein product is CASTRTGGRGNTIYF. V and J are TRBV2 and TRBJ1-3, with 11 bases that match TRBD1. This CDR3 region has 15 residues. Germline CDR1 and CDR2: SNHLY and FYNNEI. J was trimmed by 3 bases and V by 7 bases; bases with no gene match: 5.

This clonotype was detected only a few times. V and J are TRBV9 and TRBJ2-1; 9 bases are a match to TRBD2. This CDR3 comprises 17 residues. V lost 5 bases, J lost 8 bases, and 17 bases stayed unmatched. Germline CDR1 and CDR2: SGDLS and YYNGEE. The CDR3 is CASSFDVGREGPDEQFF. Written as DNA, the CDR3 is TGTGCCAGCAGTTTTGACGTTGGGCGGGAGGGACCGGATGAGCAGTTCTTC.

The J gene is TRBJ1-1, the V gene TRBV6-5, with TRBD1 matching over 8 bases. Germline CDR1 and CDR2: MNHEY and SVGAGI. CDR3 length equals 17 residues. The ends lost 2 bases at V and 4 bases at J; junction bases unmatched: 12. CDR3 protein: CASSYVAGGLFSTEAFF. CDR3 bases: TGTGCCAGCAGTTACGTGGCAGGGGGCCTTTTTTCCACTGAAGCTTTCTTT.